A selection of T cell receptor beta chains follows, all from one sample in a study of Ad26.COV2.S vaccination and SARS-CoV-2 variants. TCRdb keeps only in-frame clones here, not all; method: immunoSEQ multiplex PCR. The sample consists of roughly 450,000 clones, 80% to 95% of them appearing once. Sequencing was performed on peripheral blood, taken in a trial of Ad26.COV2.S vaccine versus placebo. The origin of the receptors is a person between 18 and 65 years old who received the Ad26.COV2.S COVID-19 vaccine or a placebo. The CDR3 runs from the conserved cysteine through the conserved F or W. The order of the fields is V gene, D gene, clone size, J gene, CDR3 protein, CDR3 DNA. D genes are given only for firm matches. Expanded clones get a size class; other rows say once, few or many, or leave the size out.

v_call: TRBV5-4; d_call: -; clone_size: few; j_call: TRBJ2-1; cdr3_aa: CASSLDGELNNEQFF; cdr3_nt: TGTGCCAGCAGCTTGGATGGAGAGTTAAACAATGAGCAGTTCTTC
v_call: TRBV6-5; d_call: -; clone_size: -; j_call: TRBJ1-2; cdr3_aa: CASSYSMGLGGGYTF; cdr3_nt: TGTGCCAGCAGTTACTCGATGGGCCTCGGGGGCGGCTACACCTTC
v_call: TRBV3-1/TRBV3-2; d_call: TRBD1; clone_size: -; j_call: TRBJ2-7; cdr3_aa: CASSQVGQGSYEQYF; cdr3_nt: TGTGCCAGCAGCCAAGTCGGACAGGGGTCCTACGAGCAGTACTTC
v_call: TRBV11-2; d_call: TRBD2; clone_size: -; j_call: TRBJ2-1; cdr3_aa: CASSFSGSSYNEQFF; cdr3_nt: TGTGCCAGCAGTTTTAGCGGGAGCTCCTACAATGAGCAGTTCTTC
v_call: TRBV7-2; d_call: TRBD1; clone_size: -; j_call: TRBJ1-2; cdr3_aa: CASSLARGQGHKGYTF; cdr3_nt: TGTGCCAGCAGCTTAGCTCGCGGACAGGGACACAAGGGCTACACCTTC
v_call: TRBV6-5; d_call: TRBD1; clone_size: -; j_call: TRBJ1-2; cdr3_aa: CASSYRDSYGYTF; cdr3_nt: TGTGCCAGCAGTTACCGGGACAGTTATGGCTACACCTTC
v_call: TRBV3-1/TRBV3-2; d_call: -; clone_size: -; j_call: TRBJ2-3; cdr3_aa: CASSRDPYTDTQYF; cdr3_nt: TGTGCCAGCAGCCGGGACCCCTACACAGATACGCAGTATTTT
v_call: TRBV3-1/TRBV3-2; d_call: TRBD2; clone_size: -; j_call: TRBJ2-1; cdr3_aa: CASSPVSSRGPDPSGRKSYNEQFF; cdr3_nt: TGTGCCAGCAGCCCTGTGTCGAGCAGGGGACCCGATCCAAGCGGGAGAAAATCCTACAATGAGCAGTTCTTC
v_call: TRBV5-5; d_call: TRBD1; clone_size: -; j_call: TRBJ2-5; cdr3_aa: CASSLGLTGAYATQYF; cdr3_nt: TGTGCCAGCAGCTTGGGCCTGACAGGGGCCTATGCGACCCAGTACTTC
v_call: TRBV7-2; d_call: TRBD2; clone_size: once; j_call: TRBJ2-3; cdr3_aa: CASSYGLAADTQYF; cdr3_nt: TGTGCCAGCAGCTACGGACTAGCGGCCGATACGCAGTATTTT
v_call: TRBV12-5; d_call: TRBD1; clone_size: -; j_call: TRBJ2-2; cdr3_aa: CASGYRPTGDKNTGELFF; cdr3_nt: TGTGCTAGTGGGTACCGCCCCACAGGGGACAAGAACACCGGGGAGCTGTTTTTT
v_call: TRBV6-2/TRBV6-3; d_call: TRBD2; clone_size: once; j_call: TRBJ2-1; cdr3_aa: CASSYGGSSYNEQFF; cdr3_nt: TGTGCCAGCAGTTACGGCGGGAGCTCCTACAATGAGCAGTTCTTC
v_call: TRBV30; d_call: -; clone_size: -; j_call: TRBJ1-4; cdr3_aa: CAWSVHIRNEKLFF; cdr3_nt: TGTGCCTGGAGTGTTCACATACGGAATGAAAAACTGTTTTTT
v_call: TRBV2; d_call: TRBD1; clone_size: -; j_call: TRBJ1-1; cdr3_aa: CASSEGQGNTEAFF; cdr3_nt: TGTGCCAGCAGTGAGGGACAGGGGAACACTGAAGCTTTCTTT
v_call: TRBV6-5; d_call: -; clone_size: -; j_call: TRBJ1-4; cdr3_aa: CASRRTAMVSEKLFF; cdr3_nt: TGTGCCAGCAGGCGAACAGCGATGGTTAGTGAAAAACTGTTTTTT
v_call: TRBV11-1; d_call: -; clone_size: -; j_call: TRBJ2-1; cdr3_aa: CASSQYRDTNEQFF; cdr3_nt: TGTGCCAGCAGCCAATACCGGGACACCAATGAGCAGTTCTTC
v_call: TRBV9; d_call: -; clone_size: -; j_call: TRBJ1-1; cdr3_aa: CASSVEPGSPEAFF; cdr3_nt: TGTGCCAGCAGCGTAGAACCAGGGTCCCCTGAAGCTTTCTTT
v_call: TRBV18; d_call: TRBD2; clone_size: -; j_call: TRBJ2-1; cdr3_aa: CASSPPSGLASNEQFF; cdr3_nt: TGTGCCAGCTCACCACCGTCGGGACTAGCGTCCAATGAGCAGTTCTTC
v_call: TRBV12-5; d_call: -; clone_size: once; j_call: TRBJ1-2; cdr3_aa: CASGINYGYTF; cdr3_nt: TGTGCTAGTGGGATAAACTATGGCTACACCTTC
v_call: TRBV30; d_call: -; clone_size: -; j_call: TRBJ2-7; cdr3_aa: CAWSDPPTGYDYEQYF; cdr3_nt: TGTGCCTGGAGTGACCCCCCCACAGGGTACGACTACGAGCAGTACTTC
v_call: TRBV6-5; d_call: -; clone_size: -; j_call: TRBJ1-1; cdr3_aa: CASSWRDNTEAFF; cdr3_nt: TGTGCCAGCAGTTGGAGAGATAACACTGAAGCTTTCTTT
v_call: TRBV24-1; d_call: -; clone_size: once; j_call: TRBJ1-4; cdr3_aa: CATSPHLRRENEKLFF; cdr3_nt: TGTGCCACCAGCCCCCATCTTCGGCGAGAGAATGAAAAACTGTTTTTT
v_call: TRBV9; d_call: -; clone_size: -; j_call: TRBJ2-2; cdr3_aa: CASSVVSRDTGELFF; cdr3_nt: TGTGCCAGCAGCGTAGTTTCTAGAGACACCGGGGAGCTGTTTTTT
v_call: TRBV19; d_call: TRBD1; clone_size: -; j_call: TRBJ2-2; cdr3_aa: CASKTGTGTGELFF; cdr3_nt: TGTGCCAGCAAAACCGGGACAGGCACCGGGGAGCTGTTTTTT
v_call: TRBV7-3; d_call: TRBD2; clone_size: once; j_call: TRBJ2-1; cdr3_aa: CASSLIAGSYNEQFF; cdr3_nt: TGTGCCAGCAGCTTAATAGCGGGCTCCTACAATGAGCAGTTCTTC
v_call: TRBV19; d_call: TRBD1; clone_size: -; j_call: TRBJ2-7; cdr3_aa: CASSTQGEEQYF; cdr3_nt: TGTGCCAGTAGTACGCAGGGGGAAGAGCAGTACTTC
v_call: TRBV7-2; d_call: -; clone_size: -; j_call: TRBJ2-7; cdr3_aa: CASSQSTGTGYEQYF; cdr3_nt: TGTGCCAGCAGCCAATCAACCGGGACTGGCTACGAGCAGTACTTC
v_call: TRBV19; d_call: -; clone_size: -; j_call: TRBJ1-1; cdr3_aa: CASSIEAPIGTEAFF; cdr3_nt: TGTGCCAGTAGTATAGAGGCGCCGATCGGGACTGAAGCTTTCTTT
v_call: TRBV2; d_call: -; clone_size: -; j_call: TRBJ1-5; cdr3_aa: CASREGPLSNQPQHF; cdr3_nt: TGTGCCAGCAGGGAGGGACCCCTTAGCAATCAGCCCCAGCATTTT